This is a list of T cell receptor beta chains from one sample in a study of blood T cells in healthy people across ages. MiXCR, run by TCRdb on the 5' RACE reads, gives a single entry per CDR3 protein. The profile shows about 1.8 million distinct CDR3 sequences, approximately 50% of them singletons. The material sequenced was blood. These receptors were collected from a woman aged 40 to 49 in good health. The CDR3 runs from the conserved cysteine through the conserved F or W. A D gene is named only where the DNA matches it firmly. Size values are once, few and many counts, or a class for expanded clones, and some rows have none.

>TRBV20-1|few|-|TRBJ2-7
CSARGRYYEQYF
TGCAGTGCTAGAGGCCGGTACTACGAGCAGTACTTC
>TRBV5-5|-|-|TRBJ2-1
CVSTGDGVDEQFF
TGTGTCAGCACCGGGGATGGGGTCGATGAGCAGTTCTTC
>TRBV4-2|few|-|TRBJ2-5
CASSQGGGAPETQYF
TGTGCCAGCAGCCAAGGGGGCGGGGCCCCAGAGACCCAGTACTTC
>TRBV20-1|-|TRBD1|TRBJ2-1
CSARVWDRELAEQFF
TGCAGCGCTAGAGTTTGGGACAGGGAGTTGGCTGAGCAGTTCTTC
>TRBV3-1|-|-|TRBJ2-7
CASSQQDSYEQYF
TGTGCCAGCAGCCAACAGGATTCCTACGAGCAGTACTTC
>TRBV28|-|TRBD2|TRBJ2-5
CASSSFSGGPRETQYF
TGTGCCAGCAGTTCGTTTAGCGGGGGCCCTCGAGAGACCCAGTACTTC
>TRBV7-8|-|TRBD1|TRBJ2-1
CASSLSTGNIYEQFF
TGTGCCAGCAGCTTATCGACAGGGAACATTTATGAGCAGTTCTTC
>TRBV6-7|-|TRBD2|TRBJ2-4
CASSYGTSGGRRNIQYF
TGTGCCAGCAGTTACGGGACTAGCGGGGGCCGGAGGAACATTCAGTACTTC
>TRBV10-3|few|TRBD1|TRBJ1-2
CAISLDRIGYGYTF
TGTGCCATCTCCCTGGACAGGATCGGCTATGGCTACACCTTC
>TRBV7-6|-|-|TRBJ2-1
CASSPAAANEQFF
TGTGCCAGCAGCCCCGCGGCGGCTAATGAGCAGTTCTTC
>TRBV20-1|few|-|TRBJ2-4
CSASASLAKNIQYF
TGCAGTGCTAGTGCTAGCTTGGCCAAAAACATTCAGTACTTC
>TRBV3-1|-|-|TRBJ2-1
CASNRIGETQFF
TGTGCCAGCAACCGCATAGGAGAGACCCAGTTCTTC
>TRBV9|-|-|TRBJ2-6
CASRGRERDSGANVLTF
TGTGCCAGCAGAGGACGAGAGCGAGACTCTGGGGCCAACGTCCTGACTTTC
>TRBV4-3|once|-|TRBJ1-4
CASSLSGRGSREKLFF
TGCGCCAGCAGCCTTTCGGGGCGAGGGAGCCGAGAAAAACTGTTTTTT
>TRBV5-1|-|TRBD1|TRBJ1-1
CASSLLQGKVAEAFF
TGCGCCAGCAGCTTATTACAGGGGAAAGTCGCTGAAGCTTTCTTT
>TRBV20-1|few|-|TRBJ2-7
CSAPGITYEQYF
TGCAGTGCGCCGGGAATAACCTACGAGCAGTACTTC
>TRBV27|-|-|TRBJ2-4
CASSLSGGTKNIQYF
TGTGCCAGCAGTTTATCGGGGGGTACCAAAAACATTCAGTACTTC
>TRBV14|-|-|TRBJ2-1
CASSQDLGRIHNEQFF
TGTGCCAGCAGCCAAGATCTCGGCCGAATACACAATGAGCAGTTCTTC
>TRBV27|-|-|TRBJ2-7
CASSLSMEGTYEQYF
TGTGCCAGCAGTTTAAGCATGGAGGGGACCTACGAGCAGTACTTC
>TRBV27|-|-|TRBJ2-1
CVSSLVSTGSSYNEQFF
TGTGTCAGCAGTTTGGTCTCGACGGGCAGCTCCTACAATGAGCAGTTCTTC
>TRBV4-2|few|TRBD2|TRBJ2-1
CASSQVRAWTSGGNEQFF
TGTGCCAGCAGCCAAGTACGGGCTTGGACTAGCGGGGGTAATGAGCAGTTCTTC
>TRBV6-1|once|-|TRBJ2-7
CASSLVNTYEQYF
TGTGCCAGCAGTCTAGTAAACACCTACGAGCAGTACTTC
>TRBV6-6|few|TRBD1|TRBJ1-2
CASRGDRDNYGYTF
TGTGCCAGCAGGGGGGACAGGGATAACTATGGCTACACCTTC
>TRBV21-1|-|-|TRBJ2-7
CASSDRDAREQYF
TGTGCCAGCAGCGACCGGGACGCCCGCGAGCAGTACTTC
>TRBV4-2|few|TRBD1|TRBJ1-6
CASSQIGQAGEPLHF
TGTGCCAGCAGCCAAATAGGACAGGCGGGGGAACCCCTCCACTTT
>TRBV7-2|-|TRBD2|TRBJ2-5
CASSLAGGGGPAEQYF
TGTGCCAGCAGCTTAGCGGGTGGCGGGGGGCCGGCTGAGCAGTACTTC
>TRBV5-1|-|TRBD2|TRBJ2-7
CASSPGGSLGSEQYF
TGCGCCAGCAGCCCCGGGGGGTCACTAGGCAGCGAGCAGTACTTC
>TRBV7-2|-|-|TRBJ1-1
CASVRDAEAFF
TGTGCCTCAGTCCGGGACGCTGAAGCTTTCTTT
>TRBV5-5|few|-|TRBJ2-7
CASSLRRILLDEQYF
TGTGCCAGCAGCTTGCGACGCATCCTGTTGGACGAGCAGTACTTC
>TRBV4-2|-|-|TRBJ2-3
CASSQESGTGDTQYF
TGTGCCAGCAGCCAAGAAAGTGGGACCGGAGATACGCAGTATTTT
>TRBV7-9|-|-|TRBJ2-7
CATTEGINEQYF
TGTGCCACCACGGAGGGTATCAACGAGCAGTACTTC
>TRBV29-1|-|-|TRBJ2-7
CSVMEGSYEQYF
TGCAGCGTTATGGAGGGGTCCTACGAGCAGTACTTC
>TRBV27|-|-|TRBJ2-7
CASSPPFGPSSYEQYF
TGTGCCAGCAGTCCCCCATTCGGCCCAAGCTCCTACGAGCAGTACTTC
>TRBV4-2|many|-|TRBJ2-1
CASSQVREPYNEQFF
TGTGCCAGCAGCCAAGTCCGGGAACCCTACAATGAGCAGTTCTTC
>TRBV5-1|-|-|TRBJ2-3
CASSLEAAGGRDTQYF
TGCGCCAGCAGCTTGGAAGCGGCAGGGGGGCGGGATACGCAGTATTTT
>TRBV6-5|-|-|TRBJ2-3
CATERLSGTDTQYF
TGTGCCACCGAAAGACTTTCGGGCACAGATACGCAGTATTTT
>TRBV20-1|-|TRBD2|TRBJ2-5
CSISGGGRPQYF
TGCAGCATATCTGGGGGGGGAAGACCCCAGTACTTC
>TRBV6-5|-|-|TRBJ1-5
CASSYGRSSNQPQHF
TGTGCCAGCAGTTACGGCAGGAGTAGCAATCAGCCCCAGCATTTT
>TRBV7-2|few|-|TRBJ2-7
CASSLEPVSYEQYF
TGTGCCAGCAGCTTAGAACCTGTTTCCTACGAGCAGTACTTC
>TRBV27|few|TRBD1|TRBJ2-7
CANSPQGGTSYEQYF
TGTGCCAACAGTCCACAGGGGGGCACCTCCTACGAGCAGTACTTC
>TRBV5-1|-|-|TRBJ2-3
CASSLEPGAGTDTQYF
TGCGCCAGCAGCTTGGAGCCAGGGGCTGGCACAGATACGCAGTATTTT